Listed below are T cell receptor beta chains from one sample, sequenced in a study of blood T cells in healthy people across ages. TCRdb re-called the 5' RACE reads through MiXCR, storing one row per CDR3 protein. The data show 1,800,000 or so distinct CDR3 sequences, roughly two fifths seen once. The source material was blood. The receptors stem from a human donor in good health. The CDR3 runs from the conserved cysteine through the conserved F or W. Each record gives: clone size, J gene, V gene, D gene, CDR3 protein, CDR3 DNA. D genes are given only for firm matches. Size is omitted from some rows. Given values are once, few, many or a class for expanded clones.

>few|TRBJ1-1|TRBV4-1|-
CASSQDGGWTEAFF
TGCGCCAGCAGCCAAGATGGCGGATGGACTGAAGCTTTCTTT
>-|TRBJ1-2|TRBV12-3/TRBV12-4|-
CASSLNSGYTF
TGTGCCAGCAGTTTAAATAGTGGCTACACCTTC
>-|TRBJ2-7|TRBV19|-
CASSVQAGVYEQYF
TGTGCCAGTAGTGTCCAGGCCGGGGTCTACGAGCAGTACTTC
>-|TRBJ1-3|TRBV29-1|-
CSVEQISGNTIYF
TGCAGCGTTGAGCAGATCTCTGGAAACACCATATATTTT
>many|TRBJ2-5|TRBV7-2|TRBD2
CASSLSSGGAEETQYF
TGTGCCAGCAGCTTATCTAGCGGGGGGGCAGAGGAGACCCAGTACTTC
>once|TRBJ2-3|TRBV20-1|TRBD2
CSASFRGGRTDTQYF
TGCAGTGCTAGCTTTAGGGGAGGGCGCACAGATACGCAGTATTTT
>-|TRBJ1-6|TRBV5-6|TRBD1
CASSPYSGGGNSPLHF
TGTGCCAGCAGCCCTTATTCAGGGGGCGGCAATTCACCCCTCCACTTT
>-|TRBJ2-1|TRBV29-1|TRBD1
CSVAWTGSSYNEQFF
TGCAGCGTTGCCTGGACAGGGAGCTCCTACAATGAGCAGTTCTTC
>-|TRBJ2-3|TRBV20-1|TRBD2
CSADVAGILTDTQYF
TGCAGTGCTGATGTAGCGGGTATTCTCACAGATACGCAGTATTTT
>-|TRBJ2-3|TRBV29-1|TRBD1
CSERQGLTDTQYF
TGCAGCGAAAGACAGGGCCTCACAGATACGCAGTATTTT
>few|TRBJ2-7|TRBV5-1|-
CASAEIYEQYF
TGCGCCAGCGCAGAGATCTACGAGCAGTACTTC